Below are 30 T cell receptor beta chains sequenced from a single sample in a study of T cells in Graves' hyperthyroidism and ophthalmopathy. Researchers amplified the TCR beta CDR3 regions from RNA transcripts. Initially, a first-round RT-PCR of the TCR CDR3 employed the HTBI primer set. From the multiplex PCR reads, TCRdb called clonotypes with MiXCR, one entry per CDR3 protein. The sample has around 600,000 distinct CDR3 sequences; more than 12% are singletons. Source material: blood. The receptors stem from a woman in her fifties or sixties with Graves' ophthalmopathy.

This clonotype was seen many times. V usage is TRBV18 and J usage is TRBJ2-5, with a weak D call TRBD1 (6 bases). Trimming pared 2 bases from V and 5 bases from J, leaving 9 bases between. This CDR3 contains 13 residues. Germline V gives CDR1 KGHSH, CDR2 LQKENI. CDR3 bases: TGTGCCAGCTCACCAGGGGGCATCGAGACCCAGTACTTC. This sequence encodes CASSPGGIETQYF.

This clonotype was found many times. The rearrangement uses TRBV7-2 and TRBJ1-1; possibly TRBD1 for D (5 bases). Trimming took off 2 bases at V and 4 bases at J, with 14 bases between the two ends. The germline V gene has CDR1 SGHTA and CDR2 FQGNSA. CDR3 size: 15 residues. The CDR3 spells CASSLTFGHPTEAFF. CDR3 sequence (DNA): TGTGCCAGCAGCTTAACCTTCGGACACCCCACTGAAGCTTTCTTT.

This clonotype was seen repeatedly, ten times or more. This rearrangement joins TRBV5-1 to TRBJ2-3; D not certain. Germline loops: CDR1 SGHRS, CDR2 YFSETQ. Trimming left V 0 bases short and J 6 bases short, with 11 bases between. The CDR3 length is 14 residues. The DNA for the CDR3 is TGCGCCAGCAGCTTGGGAAGGGTGGCGGATACGCAGTATTTT. As protein: CASSLGRVADTQYF.

This clonotype was picked up a small number of times. The chain uses TRBV4-2 and TRBJ2-2; no reliable D call. Germline V gene data show CDR1 as LGHNA and CDR2 as YNFKEQ. CDR3 size: 13 residues. Trimming took 0 bases from V and 14 from J, leaving 13 bases between them. In DNA form, the CDR3 reads TGTGCCAGCAGCCAAGATCCCGCCGGAGAACTGTTTTTT. Its translation: CASSQDPAGELFF.

This clonotype showed up many times. This rearrangement joins TRBV27 to TRBJ2-2; 15 bases agree with TRBD2. The CDR3 runs to 19 residues. Trimming at V came to 0 bases and at J to 6 bases, leaving 8 bases not matched to a gene. CDR1 and CDR2 (germline): MNHEY, SMNVEV (reference sequence). The CDR3 sequence is CASSLSGGLAGGPAGELFF. The CDR3 nucleotides read TGTGCCAGCAGTTTATCAGGGGGACTAGCGGGAGGCCCCGCCGGGGAGCTGTTTTTT.

This clonotype was recorded a few times. This sequence joins TRBV5-8 and TRBJ2-2, with D possibly matching TRBD2 (6 bases). V was cut by 4 bases and J by 7 bases, with 20 bases left in between. The germline V gene has CDR1 SGHTS and CDR2 YDEGEE. CDR3 length equals 16 residues. CDR3: CASSPEGDWANGELFF. DNA for the CDR3: TGTGCCAGCAGCCCCGAAGGGGACTGGGCTAACGGGGAGCTGTTTTTT.

This clonotype has a count of ten or more. This chain links TRBV15 with TRBJ2-7; D ambiguous. Trimming took off 1 base at V and 2 bases at J, with 6 bases between the two ends. This CDR3 is built from 13 residues. Germline V gene data show CDR1 as LNHNV and CDR2 as YYDKDF (reference sequence). CDR3 region: CATSRVPAYEQYF. CDR3 coding DNA: TGTGCCACCAGCAGAGTCCCAGCCTACGAGCAGTACTTC.

This clonotype was seen ten or more times. The V gene is TRBV18, the J gene TRBJ1-6; no firm D call. The CDR3 runs to 14 residues. V gave up 3 bases and J gave up 11 bases, with 14 bases separating them. Germline V lookup: CDR1 KGHSH, CDR2 LQKENI. Here the CDR3 reads CASSPDLSSPPLHF. The DNA of the CDR3 is TGTGCCAGCTCACCGGACCTAAGCAGTCCACCCCTCCACTTT. The whole variable domain, filled in from reference TRBV18 and TRBJ1-6, reads NAGVMQNPRHLVRRRGQEARLRCSPMKGHSHVYWYRQLPEEGLKFMVYLQKENIIDESGMPKERFSAEFPKEGPSILRIQQVVRGDSAAYFCASSPDLSSPPLHFGNGTRLTVT.

This chain joins TRBV18 and TRBJ2-5; 12 bases agree with TRBD1. The junction had 6 bases not matched to a gene; V was cut back by 3 bases and J by 4 bases. Germline V lookup: CDR1 KGHSH, CDR2 LQKENI. The CDR3 consists of 16 residues. The CDR3: CASSPGTGGAVETQYF. The CDR3 DNA reads TGTGCCAGCTCACCGGGGACAGGGGGCGCGGTAGAGACCCAGTACTTC.

This clonotype came up many times. The CDR3 sequence: CSARGAWTSGRPETQYF. The CDR3 bases are TGCAGTGCTAGAGGCGCCTGGACTAGCGGGCGTCCGGAGACCCAGTACTTC. The V and J genes are TRBV20-1 and TRBJ2-5, with TRBD2 matching over 11 bases. After removal of 1 base from V and 5 bases from J, the junction contained 12 bases not matched to a gene. The CDR3 spans 17 residues. In germline, CDR1 is DFQATT, CDR2 SNEGSKA (reference sequence).

This clonotype occurred many times. The chain links TRBV30 to TRBJ2-1; maybe TRBD1 (5 bases). Per the germline V gene, CDR1 is GTSNPN and CDR2 is SVGIG (reference sequence). CDR3 length: 13 residues. V gave up 5 bases and J gave up 6 bases, with 14 bases separating them. The CDR3 sequence is CAWGATMLNEQFF. The DNA of the CDR3 is TGTGCCTGGGGGGCTACCATGCTCAATGAGCAGTTCTTC. The full variable domain, rest sourced from reference TRBV30 and TRBJ2-1, is SQTIHQWPATLVQPVGSPLSLECTVEGTSNPNLYWYRQAAGRGLQLLFYSVGIGQISSEVPQNLSASRPQDRQFILSSKKLLLSDSGFYLCAWGATMLNEQFFGPGTRLTVL.

Many counts were recorded for this clonotype. V usage is TRBV19 and J usage is TRBJ2-4, with D perhaps matching TRBD1 (6 bases). V was clipped by 8 bases and J by 0 bases, with 14 bases between them. CDR3 length equals 15 residues. Germline V gives CDR1 LNHDA, CDR2 SQIVND (reference sequence). DNA for the CDR3: TGTGCCAGTCTCCCGGACAGCCTAGCCAAAAACATTCAGTACTTC. Protein: CASLPDSLAKNIQYF.

This clonotype appeared once. The chain recombines TRBV9 with TRBJ1-5; a possible D gene is TRBD1 (6 bases). The germline V and J ends were trimmed by 0 bases and 4 bases, with 8 bases remaining between them. The CDR3 spans 14 residues. CDR1 and CDR2 (germline): SGDLS, YYNGEE. The CDR3 region is CASSVEGGNQPQHF. The DNA for the CDR3 is TGTGCCAGCAGCGTAGAAGGGGGGAATCAGCCCCAGCATTTT.

The chain carries TRBV12-3 or TRBV12-4 and TRBJ1-2, with 7 bases lining up with TRBD1. V was pared by 5 bases and J by 1 base, with 7 bases of the junction left unmatched. The CDR3 consists of 15 residues. The CDR3 nucleotides read TGTGCCAGCAGTACCACCGGACAGGTTAACTATGGCTACACCTTC. Translated, it gives CASSTTGQVNYGYTF.

The chain carries TRBV3-1 and TRBJ1-6; D is unclear. The CDR3 has 14 residues. CDR1 is LGHDT, CDR2 YNNKEL, per germline (reference sequence). The V and J ends lost 0 bases and 8 bases respectively, with 8 bases between them. The CDR3, as DNA: TGTGCCAGCAGCCAAGAGGCCAGTTATTCACCCCTCCACTTT. Its translation: CASSQEASYSPLHF.

This chain uses TRBV9 with TRBJ2-7; 9 bases align to TRBD2. Germline lookup yields CDR1 SGDLS and CDR2 YYNGEE. V lost 4 bases, J lost 6 bases, and 2 bases stayed unmatched. The CDR3 is 12 residues long. CDR3 bases: TGTGCCAGCAGCCCTAGCGGGATCGAGCAGTACTTC. It is translated as CASSPSGIEQYF.

Ten or more counts support this clonotype. This chain connects TRBV28 to TRBJ2-5; possibly TRBD2 for D (6 bases). The CDR3 is 13 residues long. Germline V gene sequence: CDR1 MDHEN, CDR2 SYDVKM. V lost 5 bases, J lost 7 bases, and 14 bases lay in between. The CDR3 reads CASSVAGIVTQYF. As DNA, the CDR3 is TGTGCCAGCAGTGTCGCGGGGATTGTGACCCAGTACTTC.

This clonotype was found many times. The rearrangement links TRBV28 to TRBJ1-1; 8 positions match TRBD1. The trim removed 11 bases at V and 7 bases at J, leaving 9 bases unmatched. The CDR3 covers 12 residues. The germline V gene has CDR1 MDHEN and CDR2 SYDVKM. In DNA form, the CDR3 reads TGTGCCGTCTCCGGGACAGGAGGTGAAGCTTTCTTT. Its protein product is CAVSGTGGEAFF.

Details on this clonotype: This may arise from a read error, as a much more abundant clone is one base away. The rearrangement uses TRBV19 and TRBJ1-1, with a tentative D call TRBD1 (5 bases). Trimming shortened V by 3 bases and J by 8 bases, and 16 bases separated the two germline ends. The CDR3 totals 14 residues. Germline V gene lookup returns CDR1 LNHDA and CDR2 SQIVND (reference sequence). CDR3 nucleotide sequence: TGTGCCAGTAGTATGCCAGGGATGGTACCGGAAGCTTTCTTT. As protein: CASSMPGMVPEAFF.

V is TRBV6-2 or TRBV6-3 and J is TRBJ2-2; 11 bases line up with TRBD2. V lost 7 bases to trimming and J lost 5 bases; unmatched junction nucleotides: 9. The V gene's germline CDR1 is MNHEY and CDR2 SVGEGT. The CDR3 is made up of 16 amino acids. The CDR3 is CASIHTSGRRTGELFF. CDR3 in DNA: TGTGCCAGCATTCACACTAGCGGGAGAAGGACCGGGGAGCTGTTTTTT.

The V gene is TRBV7-6, the J gene TRBJ2-7; 7 bases are a match to TRBD2. The junction had 5 bases not matched to a gene; V was cut back by 5 bases and J by 4 bases. Germline assignment: CDR1 SGHVS and CDR2 FNYEAQ. CDR3 length equals 13 residues. CDR3 residues: CASSGGLGYEQYF. CDR3 nucleotides: TGTGCCAGCAGCGGAGGACTAGGATACGAGCAGTACTTC.

The V gene is TRBV5-6, the J gene TRBJ1-2, with D tentatively TRBD1 (6 bases). V lost 7 bases, J lost 5 bases, and 15 bases lay in between. Looked up from germline, CDR1 is SGHDT and CDR2 is YYEEEE. This CDR3 spans 13 amino acids. As DNA, the CDR3 is TGTGCCAGCCACCGACAGGACCAATATGGCTACACCTTC. It translates to CASHRQDQYGYTF.

This clonotype appeared many times. This chain connects TRBV30 to TRBJ1-1; D remains ambiguous. Trimming took off 2 bases at V and 7 bases at J, with 11 bases between the two ends. CDR1 and CDR2 from the germline V gene are GTSNPN and SVGIG (reference sequence). The CDR3 runs 12 residues. For the CDR3, the DNA is TGTGCCTGGAGTCATTCGGGATTTGAAGCTTTCTTT. Its protein product is CAWSHSGFEAFF.

This clonotype was observed at least ten times. The chain uses TRBV30 and TRBJ2-2, with TRBD1 identical over 7 bases. Trimming took 4 bases from V and 5 from J; bases not matched to a gene: 10. The germline V gene has CDR1 GTSNPN and CDR2 SVGIG (reference sequence). CDR3 size: 15 residues. CDR3 in amino acids: CAWIDLGGATGELFF. In nucleotides, the CDR3 is TGTGCCTGGATCGACTTAGGGGGCGCGACCGGGGAGCTGTTTTTT.

This chain joins TRBV20-1 and TRBJ2-7, with D possibly TRBD2 on 5 matching bases. Germline V gene lookup returns CDR1 DFQATT and CDR2 SNEGSKA (reference sequence). The CDR3 is 13 amino acids. The germline V and J ends were trimmed by 2 bases and 2 bases, with 10 bases remaining between them. CDR3 residues: CSARIGLPYEQYF. DNA of the CDR3: TGCAGTGCTAGAATCGGACTCCCCTACGAGCAGTACTTC.

The CDR3 sequence: CSARDLGLAGSYEQYF. The CDR3, as DNA: TGCAGTGCTAGAGATCTGGGACTAGCGGGCTCCTACGAGCAGTACTTC. V is TRBV20-1 and J is TRBJ2-7; 12 bases are shared with TRBD2. Losses at the gene ends were 0 bases for V and 0 bases for J; bases not matched to a gene: 3. The CDR3 has 16 residues. Germline V gene data show CDR1 as DFQATT and CDR2 as SNEGSKA (reference sequence).

In this sample, this clonotype turned up many times. The chain uses TRBV27 and TRBJ2-3, with D possibly being TRBD2 (6 bases). Trimming removed 2 bases from V and 1 base from J, with 13 bases in between. The CDR3 runs to 16 residues. Germline V gene sequence: CDR1 MNHEY, CDR2 SMNVEV (reference sequence). CDR3 DNA sequence: TGTGCCAGCAGTTTAAATAGCGGAGGGGGCACAGATACGCAGTATTTT. Translated, it gives CASSLNSGGGTDTQYF.

In its sample, this clonotype was seen many times. The chain joins TRBV24-1 to TRBJ2-3, with 9 bases identical to TRBD1. The length of the CDR3 is 17 residues. The trim removed 0 bases at V and 2 bases at J, leaving 5 bases unmatched. CDR1 KGHDR and CDR2 SFDVKD come from the germline V gene. The CDR3 coding sequence is TGTGCCACCAGTGATTTGCGGACAGGGGCGATCACAGATACGCAGTATTTT. This encodes CATSDLRTGAITDTQYF.

Many counts were recorded for this clonotype. The chain links TRBV30 to TRBJ2-1, with D perhaps matching TRBD1 (6 bases). There are 16 residues in the CDR3. The ends were cut back, 0 bases at V and 4 bases at J, with 16 bases in the middle. Germline-derived CDR1 and CDR2 are GTSNPN and SVGIG (reference sequence). CDR3 residues: CAWSVLGAPSYNEQFF. The CDR3 DNA reads TGTGCCTGGAGTGTTTTGGGGGCCCCTTCGTACAATGAGCAGTTCTTC.

The V and J genes are TRBV29-1 and TRBJ1-1; 9 nucleotides agree with TRBD1. The CDR3 spans 13 residues. Trimming removed 6 bases from V and 7 bases from J; junction bases left unmatched: 9. The V gene's germline CDR1 is SQVTM and CDR2 ANQGSEA. CDR3 nucleotides: TGCAGCGTCCGCGGACAGGGGAAGGTTGAAGCTTTCTTT. Amino acids: CSVRGQGKVEAFF. Using reference TRBV29-1 and TRBJ1-1 for the parts outside the CDR3, the full variable domain is SAVISQKPSRDICQRGTSLTIQCQVDSQVTMMFWYRQQPGQSLTLIATANQGSEATYESGFVIDKFPISRPNLTFSTLTVSNMSPEDSSIYLCSVRGQGKVEAFFGQGTRLTVV.